The clone carrying this T cell receptor beta chain has a count of ten or more. Amplifying from RNA transcripts, the study obtained TCR beta CDR3 regions. In the first round, RT-PCR was carried out with HTBI primers, and a multiplex PCR formed the second round. TCRdb re-called the multiplex PCR reads with MiXCR, one entry per CDR3 protein. This repertoire shows some 160,000 distinct CDR3 sequences, roughly 36% found once; its top ten account for roughly 9%. Trimming shortened V by 3 bases and J by 3 bases, and 9 bases separated the two germline ends. The CDR3 length is 12 residues. Germline assignment: CDR1 SQVTM and CDR2 ANQGSEA. The data are from a study of Graves' ophthalmopathy and Graves' hyperthyroidism. A volume of 10 ml of fresh peripheral blood supplied the PBMCs.

The clonotype was recovered from a man aged 30 to 45 with Graves' ophthalmopathy. The sequenced material came from peripheral blood. V gene TRBV29-1 combines with J gene TRBJ2-7, with a possible D match to TRBD1 (5 bases). Here the CDR3 DNA reads TGCAGCGTTGAGGCCAGGGACTACGAGCAGTACTTC. Translating gives CSVEARDYEQYF.